The T cell receptor beta chain under discussion was sequenced for a study of blood T cell repertoires in COVID-19. Only in-frame clones appear in the TCRdb table, and some are missing; sequencing was by immunoSEQ multiplex PCR. The repertoire holds more than 100,000 clones, with 80% to 90% as singletons. This CDR3 comprises 14 residues. From germline, CDR1 is MGHRA and CDR2 YSYEKL. A note on this clone: One end of the junction fails to match germline, which may point to a read error.

The receptor was isolated from a woman aged 60-75 years with acute or convalescent COVID-19. The rearrangement joins TRBV4-1 to TRBJ1-2; D might be TRBD1 (6 bases). Sample: peripheral blood. The CDR3 DNA reads TGCGCCAGCAGCCAGGAAGCGTGGGGGCAGGCGCTGAATTTC. It codes for CASSQEAWGQALNF.